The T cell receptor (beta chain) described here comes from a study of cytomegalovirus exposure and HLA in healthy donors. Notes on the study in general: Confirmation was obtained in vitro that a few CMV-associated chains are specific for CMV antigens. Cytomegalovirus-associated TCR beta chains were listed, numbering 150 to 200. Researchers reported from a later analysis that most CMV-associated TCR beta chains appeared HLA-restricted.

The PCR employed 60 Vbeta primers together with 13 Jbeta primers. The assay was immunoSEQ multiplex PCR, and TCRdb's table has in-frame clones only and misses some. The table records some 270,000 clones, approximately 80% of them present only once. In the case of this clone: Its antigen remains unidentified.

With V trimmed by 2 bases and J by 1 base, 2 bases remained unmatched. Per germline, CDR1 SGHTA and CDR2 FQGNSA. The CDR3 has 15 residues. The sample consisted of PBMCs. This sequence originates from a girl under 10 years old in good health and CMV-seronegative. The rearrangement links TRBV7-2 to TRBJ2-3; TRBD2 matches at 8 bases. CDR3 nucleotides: TGTGCCAGCAGCTTATTGACTAGCGGCACAGATACGCAGTATTTT. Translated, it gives CASSLLTSGTDTQYF. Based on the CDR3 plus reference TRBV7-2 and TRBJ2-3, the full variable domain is GAGVSQSPSNKVTEKGKDVELRCDPISGHTALYWYRQSLGQGLEFLIYFQGNSAPDKSGLPSDRFSAERTGGSVSTLTIQRTQQEDSAVYLCASSLLTSGTDTQYFGPGTRLTVL.